This TCR beta chain originates from a study of human CD8 memory T cell subsets. Total CD8+ T cells were enriched by negative magnetic separation. The CDR3 is 16 residues long. Germline V CDR1 and CDR2: DFQATT, SNEGSKA (reference sequence). UMI-labeled 5' RACE was the method by which TCR beta libraries were made. TCRdb reanalyzed the 5' RACE reads and collapses them to one entry per CDR3 protein, without DNA. This listing includes a few thousand distinct CDR3 sequences. V and J are TRBV20-1 and TRBJ1-5; TCRdb designates TRBD1, a call that cannot be tested without DNA. The clonotype was recovered from a human donor in good health. Material: CD8+ T cells from PBMCs. This CDR3 reads CSAISLDRAGNQPQHF.